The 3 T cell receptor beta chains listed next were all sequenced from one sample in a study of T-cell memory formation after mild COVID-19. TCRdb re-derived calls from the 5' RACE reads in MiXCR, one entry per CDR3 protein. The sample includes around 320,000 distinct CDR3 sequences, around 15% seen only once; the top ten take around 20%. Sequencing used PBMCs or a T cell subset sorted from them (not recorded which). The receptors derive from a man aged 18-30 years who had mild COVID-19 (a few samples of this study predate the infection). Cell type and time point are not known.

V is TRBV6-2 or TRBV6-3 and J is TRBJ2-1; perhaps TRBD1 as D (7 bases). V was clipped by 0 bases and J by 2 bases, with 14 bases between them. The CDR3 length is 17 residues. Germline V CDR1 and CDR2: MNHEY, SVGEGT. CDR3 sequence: CASSYSMEGATYNEQFF. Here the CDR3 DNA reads TGTGCCAGCAGTTACTCGATGGAGGGGGCAACCTACAATGAGCAGTTCTTC.

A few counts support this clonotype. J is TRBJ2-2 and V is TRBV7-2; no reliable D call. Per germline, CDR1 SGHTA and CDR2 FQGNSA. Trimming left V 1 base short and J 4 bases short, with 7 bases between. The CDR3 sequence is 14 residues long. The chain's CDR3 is CASSLVVSTGELFF. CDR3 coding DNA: TGTGCCAGCAGCTTAGTAGTCTCCACCGGGGAGCTGTTTTTT.

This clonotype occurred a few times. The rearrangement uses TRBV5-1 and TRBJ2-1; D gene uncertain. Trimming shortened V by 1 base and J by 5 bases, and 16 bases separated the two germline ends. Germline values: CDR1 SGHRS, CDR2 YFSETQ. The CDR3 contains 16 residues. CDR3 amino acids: CASSLWATEQDNEQFF. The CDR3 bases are TGCGCCAGCAGCTTGTGGGCAACAGAACAAGACAATGAGCAGTTCTTC.